The clone carrying this T cell receptor (beta chain) was recorded once. Germline V gives CDR1 LNHDA, CDR2 SQIVND (reference sequence). The CDR3 sequence is 12 residues long. V was clipped by 4 bases and J by 11 bases, with 14 bases between them. Clones were read by immunoSEQ multiplex PCR, and TCRdb kept only the in-frame ones, dropping some. The sample has 45,000 to 60,000 clones; 75% to 95% are singletons. The data were obtained in a study of T cell changes during pregnancy in multiple sclerosis. The chain has TRBV19 and TRBJ1-1; D call uncertain. Material: peripheral blood, obtained after pregnancy. The sequence came from a female donor in good health, enrolled as a control in a pregnancy study. The CDR3 nucleotides are TGTGCCAGTAGTAATGGCGGAGGCCATGCTTTCTTT. This sequence encodes CASSNGGGHAFF. The entire variable domain, with the rest obtained from reference TRBV19 and TRBJ1-1, is as follows: DGGITQSPKYLFRKEGQNVTLSCEQNLNHDAMYWYRQDPGQGLRLIYYSQIVNDFQKGDIAEGYSVSREKKESFPLTVTSAQKNPTAFYLCASSNGGGHAFFGQGTRLTVV.